This TCR beta chain was sequenced in a study of T-cell reconstitution after alpha-beta-depleted transplantation in children. Points from the study as a whole: When one year had passed after transplant, most T-cell counts and diversity came from newly produced T cells. After transplant, high TCRbeta diversity at day 60 in some patients arose from surviving recipient T cells and thymic progenitors. At around two months after transplant, the alpha-beta T cells were reportedly derived from several hundred expanded clones that came from non-depleted graft cells.

Worth noting for this clonotype: As yet, its antigen is unknown.

Preparing the TCRbeta library involved the use of unique molecular identifiers. Each CDR3 protein is one row after TCRdb ran MiXCR on the PCR reads. The data hold about 98,000 distinct CDR3 sequences, with about a quarter observed a single time. Deletions cut 3 bases from V and 1 base from J, with 7 bases between. Germline V CDR1 and CDR2: DFQATT, SNEGSKA (reference sequence). The CDR3 consists of 12 residues. The sample here was PBMCs, taken before TCRalphabeta/CD19-depleted stem cell transplant. This sequence joins TRBV20-1 and TRBJ2-7; no clear D gene. This clonotype was obtained from a boy between 2 and 10 years old with acute lymphoblastic leukemia, due to receive a stem cell transplant. The CDR3 coding sequence is TGCAGTGCTAGCCTCCCATCCTACGAGCAGTACTTC. Encoded protein: CSASLPSYEQYF.